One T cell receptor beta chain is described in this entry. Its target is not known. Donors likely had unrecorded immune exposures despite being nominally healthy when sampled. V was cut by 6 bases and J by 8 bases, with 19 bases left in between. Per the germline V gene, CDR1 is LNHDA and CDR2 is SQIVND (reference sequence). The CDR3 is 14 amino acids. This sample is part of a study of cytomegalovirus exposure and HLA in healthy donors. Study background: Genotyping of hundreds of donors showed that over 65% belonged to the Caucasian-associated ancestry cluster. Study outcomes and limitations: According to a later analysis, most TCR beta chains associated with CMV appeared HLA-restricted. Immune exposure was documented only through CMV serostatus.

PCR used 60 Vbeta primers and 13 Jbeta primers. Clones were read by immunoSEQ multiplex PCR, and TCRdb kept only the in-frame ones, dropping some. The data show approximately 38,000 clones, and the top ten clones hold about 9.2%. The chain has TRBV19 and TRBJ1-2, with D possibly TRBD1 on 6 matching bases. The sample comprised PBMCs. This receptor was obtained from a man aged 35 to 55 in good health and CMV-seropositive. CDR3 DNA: TGTGCCAGTAGCCCCCAGGGGTGGCTTGGGGGCTACACCTTC. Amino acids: CASSPQGWLGGYTF.